The 21 T cell receptor beta chains listed next were all sequenced from one sample in a study of shared clonotypes between healthy human individuals. Method: immunoSEQ multiplex PCR; TCRdb's copy keeps in-frame clones and lacks some. The table records 750,000 to 1,000,000 clones, approximately 92% of them present only once. Naive CD8 cells were CD45RO-negative, positively selected for CCR7, excluding terminally differentiated effector memory CD45RA+ cells. Sequenced: naive CD8+ T cells sorted from blood. These receptor sequences come from a man between 25 and 39 years old in good health.

CDR3 sequence: CASSLGAEKETQYF. For the CDR3, the DNA is TGTGCCAGCAGCTTAGGCGCAGAGAAAGAGACCCAGTACTTC. V usage is TRBV11-2 and J usage is TRBJ2-5, with D uncertain. The CDR3 is 14 amino acids. Germline-derived CDR1 and CDR2 are SGHAT and FQNNGV. V was clipped by 1 base and J by 3 bases, with 9 bases between them.

V usage is TRBV4-1 and J usage is TRBJ1-1; no clear D gene. CDR1 and CDR2 from the germline V gene are MGHRA and YSYEKL. V was trimmed by 1 base and J by 3 bases, leaving 12 bases between them. The CDR3 sequence is 15 residues long. The CDR3 DNA reads TGCGCCAGCAGCCAAGGGCTGGGCTCGGACACTGAAGCTTTCTTT. Translating it yields CASSQGLGSDTEAFF.

CDR3 amino acids: CASSSHRDRADNEQFF. The CDR3 region has the DNA TGTGCCAGCAGCTCCCACCGGGACAGGGCGGACAATGAGCAGTTCTTC. V and J are TRBV7-9 and TRBJ2-1; 9 bases match TRBD1. The CDR3 covers 16 residues. In germline, CDR1 is SEHNR, CDR2 FQNEAQ (reference sequence). The trim removed 4 bases at V and 5 bases at J, leaving 9 bases unmatched.

The rearrangement links TRBV30 to TRBJ2-1, with unresolved D. This CDR3 contains 12 residues. Germline-derived CDR1 and CDR2 are GTSNPN and SVGIG (reference sequence). With 1 base removed from V and 10 bases from J, the gap between germline ends came to 11 bases. CDR3: CAWSDMGSEQFF. The CDR3 nucleotides read TGTGCCTGGAGTGATATGGGTTCCGAGCAGTTCTTC. Using reference TRBV30 and TRBJ2-1 for the parts outside the CDR3, the full variable domain is SQTIHQWPATLVQPVGSPLSLECTVEGTSNPNLYWYRQAAGRGLQLLFYSVGIGQISSEVPQNLSASRPQDRQFILSSKKLLLSDSGFYLCAWSDMGSEQFFGPGTRLTVL.

The rearrangement joins TRBV7-2 to TRBJ2-7, with 7 bases matching TRBD1. The CDR3 runs 16 residues. CDR1 SGHTA and CDR2 FQGNSA come from the germline V gene. V shed 2 bases, J shed 4 bases, and the junction held 11 bases outside the gene matches. The CDR3 bases are TGTGCCAGCAGCTTAACGGGACAGAAGGGTTTTTACGAGCAGTACTTC. This sequence encodes CASSLTGQKGFYEQYF.

The genes are TRBV21-1 and TRBJ1-3. TRBV21-1 has pseudogene status. This CDR3 contains 14 residues. The CDR3 nucleotides read TGTGCCAGCAGCAAAGAGTTGGGGACCGCGGGGGAATATTTT. This translates into CASSKELGTAGEYF.

The chain is built from TRBV11-2 and TRBJ2-7; D remains unclear. V was clipped by 4 bases and J by 3 bases, with 16 bases between them. Germline assignment: CDR1 SGHAT and CDR2 FQNNGV. The CDR3 runs 15 residues. CDR3 sequence reads: CASSYRARAGYEQYF. The CDR3 bases are TGTGCCAGCAGCTACCGGGCCCGGGCAGGCTACGAGCAGTACTTC.

This chain uses TRBV9 with TRBJ2-5; 7 bases are a match to TRBD2. J lost 4 bases, V lost 0 bases, and 15 bases had no gene match. The CDR3 sequence is 18 residues long. The V gene's germline CDR1 is SGDLS and CDR2 YYNGEE. DNA for the CDR3: TGTGCCAGCAGCGTAGAATTGTTTCCTTCAAGGGAGGGAGAGACCCAGTACTTC. This gives the protein CASSVELFPSREGETQYF.

This chain connects TRBV27 to TRBJ1-1; a weak D match, TRBD1 (5 bases). The germline CDR1 and CDR2 sequences are MNHEY and SMNVEV (reference sequence). Trimming took off 0 bases at V and 2 bases at J, with 7 bases between the two ends. CDR3 size: 14 residues. In DNA, the CDR3 is TGTGCCAGCAGTTTATCGACAGTAAACACTGAAGCTTTCTTT. Translating it yields CASSLSTVNTEAFF.

V is TRBV4-1 and J is TRBJ1-2; D may be TRBD1 (5 bases). Trimming removed 0 bases at V and 6 bases at J, with 8 bases between. Germline V lookup: CDR1 MGHRA, CDR2 YSYEKL. CDR3 length: 13 residues. The chain's CDR3 is CASSQDWGNGYTF. The CDR3 DNA follows: TGCGCCAGCAGCCAAGATTGGGGCAATGGCTACACCTTC.

This chain joins TRBV11-2 and TRBJ2-7; TRBD1 agrees at 7 bases. After removal of 5 bases from V and 5 bases from J, the junction contained 9 bases not matched to a gene. The germline V gene encodes CDR1 SGHAT and CDR2 FQNNGV. The CDR3 has 14 amino acids. The CDR3 reads CASSPPTGQDEQYF. As DNA, the CDR3 is TGTGCCAGCAGCCCCCCGACAGGGCAGGACGAGCAGTACTTC.

The chain joins TRBV10-1 to TRBJ2-5; the match to TRBD1 covers 7 bases. J gave up 4 bases and V 0 bases, and 2 bases lay outside the gene matches. CDR1 and CDR2 (germline): WNHNN, SYGVQD (reference sequence). CDR3 length: 14 amino acids. For the CDR3, the DNA is TGCGCCAGCAGTGAGTCGTCAGGGGGAGAGACCCAGTACTTC. This sequence encodes CASSESSGGETQYF.

The rearrangement links TRBV5-4 to TRBJ2-1; D is unresolved. Per germline, CDR1 SGHNT and CDR2 YYREEE (reference sequence). The CDR3 loop spans 14 amino acids. The ends were cut back, 1 base at V and 7 bases at J, with 12 bases in the middle. CDR3 protein: CASSLSLGWNEQFF. The DNA of the CDR3 is TGTGCCAGCAGCTTGTCTTTAGGGTGGAATGAGCAGTTCTTC.

The chain has TRBV27 and TRBJ2-2; TRBD1 agrees at 9 bases. The germline CDR1 and CDR2 sequences are MNHEY and SMNVEV (reference sequence). V was clipped by 4 bases and J by 5 bases; unmatched bases: 5. The CDR3 length is 15 residues. The CDR3: CASSSLDRGTGELFF. CDR3 coding DNA: TGTGCCAGCAGTTCTCTGGACAGGGGAACCGGGGAGCTGTTTTTT.

This chain uses TRBV14 with TRBJ2-5, with 15 nucleotides matching TRBD2. V was clipped by 1 base and J by 2 bases; unmatched bases: 11. CDR3 length: 20 residues. CDR1 is SGHDN, CDR2 FVKESK, per germline. The CDR3 here is CASSQVGTSGRTTQQETQYF. CDR3 in DNA: TGTGCCAGCAGCCAAGTTGGGACTAGCGGGAGGACTACGCAACAAGAGACCCAGTACTTC.

The CDR3 DNA sequence: TGTGCCAGTAGTACCCCCCCCCGGGAGCGCAACCAAGAGACCCAGTACTTC. Residues: CASSTPPRERNQETQYF. V and J are TRBV19 and TRBJ2-5; the D gene is possibly TRBD2 (6 bases). The V gene lost 4 bases and the J gene lost 0 bases, with 18 bases spanning the gap. This CDR3 has 17 residues. The V gene's germline CDR1 is LNHDA and CDR2 SQIVND (reference sequence).

The gene calls are TRBV9 and TRBJ2-1, with a tentative D call TRBD1 (6 bases). Per the germline V gene, CDR1 is SGDLS and CDR2 is YYNGEE. Between the trimmed V and J ends, which lost 4 bases and 4 bases, there was a span of 18 bases. The CDR3 runs 16 residues. CDR3: CASSREQGLSYNEQFF. CDR3 sequence (DNA): TGTGCCAGCAGCAGAGAACAGGGATTATCGTACAATGAGCAGTTCTTC.

V and J are TRBV5-1 and TRBJ2-3; 12 positions agree with TRBD2. The CDR3 is made up of 20 amino acids. Germline CDR1 and CDR2: SGHRS and YFSETQ. The V segment lost 3 bases and the J segment 1 base; nucleotides outside the gene matches: 15. Written as DNA, the CDR3 is TGCGCCAGCAGCTCCCAGCTAGCGGGAGGGCCGCTTATTGGCACAGATACGCAGTATTTT. This codes for CASSSQLAGGPLIGTDTQYF.

A remark on this clone: This CDR3 is also generated by other DNA sequences in the sample. The chain's CDR3 is CASSGRPDYGYTF. In DNA, the CDR3 is TGTGCCAGCAGTGGGAGGCCGGATTATGGCTACACCTTC. The chain links TRBV2 to TRBJ1-2; D is uncertain. The V end lost 4 bases, the J end lost 5 bases, and 11 bases lay between the germline ends. In germline, CDR1 is SNHLY, CDR2 FYNNEI. The CDR3 is made up of 13 amino acids.

V usage is TRBV7-9 and J usage is TRBJ2-7, with D maybe TRBD2 (6 bases). Germline CDR1 SEHNR, CDR2 FQNEAQ (reference sequence). Trimming removed 3 bases from V and 3 bases from J, with 9 bases in between. This CDR3 is built from 13 residues. Written as DNA, the CDR3 is TGTGCCAGCAGCTTCGGGGGTTTCTACGAGCAGTACTTC. Translated, it gives CASSFGGFYEQYF.

The chain is built from TRBV7-9 and TRBJ2-7; D call uncertain. Germline loops: CDR1 SEHNR, CDR2 FQNEAQ (reference sequence). The CDR3 contains 13 residues. Trimming removed 5 bases at V and 1 base at J, with 9 bases between. The CDR3 bases are TGTGCCAGCAGCCGAGGAACGTCCTACGAGCAGTACTTC. Its protein product is CASSRGTSYEQYF.